This is a list of T cell receptor beta chains from one sample in a study of blood T cell repertoires in COVID-19. Produced via immunoSEQ multiplex PCR; TCRdb's table is partial and in-frame only. The data contain roughly 350,000 clones, roughly 85% of them singletons. Sequencing was performed on peripheral blood. These receptors were taken from a young woman with acute or convalescent COVID-19. CDR3s include the opening cysteine and the closing phenylalanine or tryptophan. D genes are given only for firm matches. The size of a clone is reported for some rows only, either as once, few or many, or as a class for expanded clones.

d_call: TRBD1
v_call: TRBV6-6
clone_size: -
j_call: TRBJ1-1
cdr3_nt: TGTGCCAGCAGTGTGGACAGGACAATAACTGAAGCTTTCTTT
cdr3_aa: CASSVDRTITEAFF

d_call: TRBD1
v_call: TRBV27
clone_size: -
j_call: TRBJ1-2
cdr3_nt: TGTGCCAGCAGTTTATCGATCGCAGGGGGCTGGATTGGCTACACCTTC
cdr3_aa: CASSLSIAGGWIGYTF

d_call: -
v_call: TRBV28
clone_size: -
j_call: TRBJ1-5
cdr3_nt: TGTGCCACCAGACTGCTCGGGACACCCGATCAGCCCCAGCATTTT
cdr3_aa: CATRLLGTPDQPQHF

d_call: TRBD2
v_call: TRBV7-7
clone_size: -
j_call: TRBJ2-2
cdr3_nt: TGTGCCAGCAGCACCGGGGGACTAGCGGGAGGTCGGACCGGGGAGCTGTTTTTT
cdr3_aa: CASSTGGLAGGRTGELFF

d_call: TRBD2
v_call: TRBV7-2
clone_size: -
j_call: TRBJ2-2
cdr3_nt: TGTGCCAGCAGCTTAGAACGGGAGGCTCGCGGCGGGGAGCTGTTTTTT
cdr3_aa: CASSLEREARGGELFF

d_call: TRBD2
v_call: TRBV30
clone_size: -
j_call: TRBJ2-3
cdr3_nt: TGTGCCTCACTGACTAGCCGCACAGATACGCAGTATTTT
cdr3_aa: CASLTSRTDTQYF

d_call: -
v_call: TRBV6-5
clone_size: once
j_call: TRBJ1-2
cdr3_nt: TGTGCCACGGGCCGCTCAGGGGATGCGGGCTACACCTTC
cdr3_aa: CATGRSGDAGYTF

d_call: TRBD1
v_call: TRBV7-9
clone_size: -
j_call: TRBJ1-1
cdr3_nt: TGTGCCAGCAGCCCGACAGGGGGCGATTTTTCGGGAGCTTTCTTT
cdr3_aa: CASSPTGGDFSGAFF

d_call: -
v_call: TRBV6-1
clone_size: -
j_call: TRBJ1-5
cdr3_nt: TGTGCCAGCAGCGAACGACCCAGACAAGGAGGACAGCCCCAGCATTTT
cdr3_aa: CASSERPRQGGQPQHF

d_call: -
v_call: TRBV3-1/TRBV3-2
clone_size: -
j_call: TRBJ2-3
cdr3_nt: TGTGCCAGCAGCCAATTTGTTTGGGCGGTAGGGGGTAAGGATCCAGATACGCAGTATTTT
cdr3_aa: CASSQFVWAVGGKDPDTQYF

d_call: TRBD1
v_call: TRBV6-5
clone_size: once
j_call: TRBJ1-1
cdr3_nt: TGTGCCAGCAGCCGCGACAGGGCGACTGAAGCTTTCTTT
cdr3_aa: CASSRDRATEAFF

d_call: -
v_call: TRBV6-5
clone_size: -
j_call: TRBJ1-5
cdr3_nt: TGTGCCAGCAGTCGCGGGGGGGCAGATCAGCCCCAGCATTTT
cdr3_aa: CASSRGGADQPQHF

d_call: TRBD1
v_call: TRBV29-1
clone_size: -
j_call: TRBJ1-2
cdr3_nt: TGCAGCGTCCGGACAGGGGGTGGCTACACCTTC
cdr3_aa: CSVRTGGGYTF

d_call: TRBD2
v_call: TRBV11-3
clone_size: -
j_call: TRBJ2-7
cdr3_nt: TGTGCCAGCAGCCGGAGGGGGGAGCGGGAGGGCCTTCGACAGCAGTACTTC
cdr3_aa: CASSRRGEREGLRQQYF

d_call: -
v_call: TRBV6-6
clone_size: -
j_call: TRBJ1-4
cdr3_nt: TGTGCCAGCAGTTACTCAGGCGGCAGTAATGAAAAACTGTTTTTT
cdr3_aa: CASSYSGGSNEKLFF

d_call: -
v_call: TRBV11-2
clone_size: few
j_call: TRBJ1-5
cdr3_nt: TGTGCCAGCAGCTTGGATAGGACAGACAATCAGCCCCAGCATTTT
cdr3_aa: CASSLDRTDNQPQHF

d_call: TRBD1
v_call: TRBV24-1
clone_size: -
j_call: TRBJ1-4
cdr3_nt: TGTGCCACCAGTGATGGACAGGAGTTGGGAAAACTGTTTTTT
cdr3_aa: CATSDGQELGKLFF

d_call: TRBD2
v_call: TRBV12-5
clone_size: -
j_call: TRBJ2-1
cdr3_nt: TGTGCTAGTGGTTTACTAGCGGAGGACTACAATGAGCAGTTCTTC
cdr3_aa: CASGLLAEDYNEQFF

d_call: -
v_call: TRBV27
clone_size: once
j_call: TRBJ2-7
cdr3_nt: TGTGCCAGCAGTCCCCGGGACTTGGCCTACGAGCAGTACTTC
cdr3_aa: CASSPRDLAYEQYF

d_call: -
v_call: TRBV5-1
clone_size: -
j_call: TRBJ2-1
cdr3_nt: TGCGCCAGCAGCGACCGCGGGGAGAGGGCCTACAATGAGCAGTTCTTC
cdr3_aa: CASSDRGERAYNEQFF

d_call: TRBD1
v_call: TRBV6-1
clone_size: -
j_call: TRBJ2-7
cdr3_nt: TGTGCCAGCAGTGAAATGGGACAGGGGTTGTACGAGCAGTACTTC
cdr3_aa: CASSEMGQGLYEQYF

d_call: -
v_call: TRBV6-5
clone_size: -
j_call: TRBJ2-7
cdr3_nt: TGTGCCAGCAGCCACCGGGACTTCTCCTACGAGCAGTACTTC
cdr3_aa: CASSHRDFSYEQYF

d_call: -
v_call: TRBV12-3/TRBV12-4
clone_size: -
j_call: TRBJ1-1
cdr3_nt: TGTGCCAGCAGTCGGAACACTGAAGCTTTCTTT
cdr3_aa: CASSRNTEAFF

d_call: -
v_call: TRBV5-1
clone_size: -
j_call: TRBJ2-1
cdr3_nt: TGCGCCAGCAGCTTGGGGGCGTCGCCCAATGAGCAGTTCTTC
cdr3_aa: CASSLGASPNEQFF

d_call: -
v_call: TRBV12-3/TRBV12-4
clone_size: few
j_call: TRBJ1-2
cdr3_nt: TGTGCCAGCAGTTGGGGAGGAGGCTACACCTTC
cdr3_aa: CASSWGGGYTF

d_call: -
v_call: TRBV7-3
clone_size: -
j_call: TRBJ1-3
cdr3_nt: TGTGCCAGCAGCTTAGGCTTCGGACAGCAACAAGGAAACACCATATATTTT
cdr3_aa: CASSLGFGQQQGNTIYF

d_call: TRBD2
v_call: TRBV19
clone_size: -
j_call: TRBJ2-1
cdr3_nt: TGTGCCAGTAGTATAAGAGGCGGGAGGGGCTACAATGAGCAGTTCTTC
cdr3_aa: CASSIRGGRGYNEQFF

d_call: -
v_call: TRBV7-3
clone_size: -
j_call: TRBJ1-6
cdr3_nt: TGTGCCAGCAGTCGCGGGTCGCCCAATTCACCCCTCCACTTT
cdr3_aa: CASSRGSPNSPLHF

d_call: -
v_call: TRBV9
clone_size: -
j_call: TRBJ2-7
cdr3_nt: TGTGCCAGCGGAGAGGGCTCCTACGAGCAGTACTTC
cdr3_aa: CASGEGSYEQYF

d_call: -
v_call: TRBV6-5
clone_size: -
j_call: TRBJ1-5
cdr3_nt: TGTGCCAGCAGACCGGACAGAAATCAGCCCCAGCATTTT
cdr3_aa: CASRPDRNQPQHF

d_call: -
v_call: TRBV29-1
clone_size: few
j_call: TRBJ2-1
cdr3_nt: TGCAGCGTTGAAGTTAGTTATGAGCAGTTCTTC
cdr3_aa: CSVEVSYEQFF

d_call: TRBD1
v_call: TRBV4-2
clone_size: -
j_call: TRBJ1-1
cdr3_nt: TGTGCCAGCAGCCAAGGACAGGGGATGAACACTGAAGCTTTCTTT
cdr3_aa: CASSQGQGMNTEAFF

d_call: -
v_call: TRBV14
clone_size: few
j_call: TRBJ2-2
cdr3_nt: TGTGCCAGCAGCCAAGACCGCGCGGGCACCGGGGAGCTGTTTTTT
cdr3_aa: CASSQDRAGTGELFF

d_call: -
v_call: TRBV5-6
clone_size: once
j_call: TRBJ1-1
cdr3_nt: TGTGCCAGCAGCTTAACGTACGGACAGCGGAATGTGAACACTGAAGCTTTCTTT
cdr3_aa: CASSLTYGQRNVNTEAFF

d_call: -
v_call: TRBV29-1
clone_size: -
j_call: TRBJ1-2
cdr3_nt: TGCAGCGTTGAAGACCCGGGAGAGAACTATGGCTACACCTTC
cdr3_aa: CSVEDPGENYGYTF

d_call: -
v_call: TRBV20-1
clone_size: -
j_call: TRBJ2-2
cdr3_nt: TGCAGTGCTACTGAGGGACACCGGGACACCGGGGAGCTGTTTTTT
cdr3_aa: CSATEGHRDTGELFF

d_call: -
v_call: TRBV5-5
clone_size: few
j_call: TRBJ2-2
cdr3_nt: TGTGCCAGCAGCCCGGAAGCGTTTTACACCGGGGAGCTGTTTTTT
cdr3_aa: CASSPEAFYTGELFF

d_call: TRBD2
v_call: TRBV28
clone_size: -
j_call: TRBJ2-1
cdr3_nt: TGTGCCGGCGGAGGCGGGGGAAGCAGCAATGAGCAGTTCTTC
cdr3_aa: CAGGGGGSSNEQFF

d_call: -
v_call: TRBV13
clone_size: -
j_call: TRBJ2-2
cdr3_nt: TGTGCCAGCAGCACTACATCAAAGTTCAGGGTTTCCCCAGCGGGCGGGGAGCTGTTTTTT
cdr3_aa: CASSTTSKFRVSPAGGELFF

d_call: -
v_call: TRBV7-9
clone_size: -
j_call: TRBJ1-1
cdr3_nt: TGTGCCAGCAGCATGGACAGGAACACTGAAGCTTTCTTT
cdr3_aa: CASSMDRNTEAFF

d_call: -
v_call: TRBV4-1
clone_size: -
j_call: TRBJ2-7
cdr3_nt: TGCGCCAGCAGCCAAGAGGCGGGCAGGGGGGTCTCCTACGAGCAGTACTTC
cdr3_aa: CASSQEAGRGVSYEQYF

d_call: TRBD2
v_call: TRBV19
clone_size: -
j_call: TRBJ2-2
cdr3_nt: TGTGCCAGTAAGACAGCGGGAGAGGTCTCCGGGGAGCTGTTTTTT
cdr3_aa: CASKTAGEVSGELFF

d_call: -
v_call: TRBV13
clone_size: -
j_call: TRBJ1-2
cdr3_nt: TGTGCCAGCAGCGTTCCAGAAGATGGCTACACCTTC
cdr3_aa: CASSVPEDGYTF

d_call: TRBD2
v_call: TRBV7-9
clone_size: -
j_call: TRBJ2-1
cdr3_nt: TGTGCCAGCAGCTTTAGGGATGCGGGAGGCCATGAGCAGTTCTTC
cdr3_aa: CASSFRDAGGHEQFF

d_call: TRBD2
v_call: TRBV6-5
clone_size: -
j_call: TRBJ2-3
cdr3_nt: TGTGCCAGCAATAGCGGGGGCGCTAGCACAGATACGCAGTATTTT
cdr3_aa: CASNSGGASTDTQYF

d_call: TRBD2
v_call: TRBV7-9
clone_size: -
j_call: TRBJ2-2
cdr3_nt: TGTGCCAGCAGCTTGGCCGGGGGGGCCCCGAACACCGGGGAGCTGTTTTTT
cdr3_aa: CASSLAGGAPNTGELFF

d_call: TRBD2
v_call: TRBV6-5
clone_size: -
j_call: TRBJ2-7
cdr3_nt: TGTGCCAGCAGTCGACCGGGACTAGCGGGAGTCGAGCAGTACTTC
cdr3_aa: CASSRPGLAGVEQYF

d_call: -
v_call: TRBV7-2
clone_size: many
j_call: TRBJ2-1
cdr3_nt: TGTGCCAGCAGCTTTAGCGGTACAAATGAGCAGTTCTTC
cdr3_aa: CASSFSGTNEQFF

d_call: -
v_call: TRBV28
clone_size: -
j_call: TRBJ2-1
cdr3_nt: TGTGCCAGCGACATCCCTGAGGGAGGTGGGAATGAGCAGTTCTTC
cdr3_aa: CASDIPEGGGNEQFF

d_call: TRBD2
v_call: TRBV9
clone_size: -
j_call: TRBJ2-1
cdr3_nt: TGTGCCAGCAGCGGAACTAGCGGGTCTTACAATGAGCAGTTCTTC
cdr3_aa: CASSGTSGSYNEQFF

d_call: -
v_call: TRBV3-1/TRBV3-2
clone_size: -
j_call: TRBJ2-2
cdr3_nt: TGTGCCACGGAATCAGGGGTTCCCACCGGGGAGCTGTTTTTT
cdr3_aa: CATESGVPTGELFF

d_call: TRBD2
v_call: TRBV4-2
clone_size: -
j_call: TRBJ2-7
cdr3_nt: TGTGCCAGCAGCCGCCCCCTGACTAGCGGGTCCCCCGAGCAGTACTTC
cdr3_aa: CASSRPLTSGSPEQYF